This T cell receptor (beta chain) was profiled in a study of T cell clones after liver transplantation (dated by TCRdb to between 2018 and 2021). General notes on the study: Samples were obtained from ITN030ST, a randomized trial in which withdrawal of immunosuppression was attempted within 2 years of liver transplantation. The study cohort included 8 liver transplant recipients, of whom 3 were classified as tolerant and 5 as non-tolerant. Until randomization at 12-24 months post-transplant, subjects were given standard immunosuppression, with no induction therapy. Third party-reactive TCRbeta sequences were also identified from pre-transplant MLRs to serve as an antigen-independent comparator for donor-reactive sequences. Blood samples were collected pre-transplant, pre-randomization before withdrawal, and post-randomization after either complete withdrawal or failed withdrawal. Donor-reactive T cell clones were identified by TCRbeta sequencing following a pre-transplant mixed lymphocyte reaction and were subsequently tracked in post-transplant blood. Three of the eight recipients were HCV-positive; the others were transplanted for non-autoimmune, non-viral indications. Tolerance was defined as complete withdrawal of immunosuppression for at least one year without a rise in liver enzymes beyond twice the upper limit of normal. Results and caveats for the whole study, not just this receptor: Low numbers of available donor cells limited the measurable donor-reactive repertoire in a couple of subjects. Donor-reactive sequences declined more than third party-reactive ones, suggesting partial antigen-specific deletion unrelated to withdrawal success. In most of the 8 subjects, circulating donor-reactive CD4 TCRbeta sequences decreased significantly after transplant, regardless of tolerance or HCV status. After accounting for repertoire turnover, donor-reactive detection was significantly reduced in 7 of 8 subjects for CD4 and 8 of 8 for CD8. Because allograft tissue specimens were not available, migration of donor-reactive T cells into the graft, rather than deletion, may have occurred. Conclusions were preliminary, limited by small, heterogeneous patient numbers and non-standardized post-transplant time points.

Unstimulated PBMCs, after thawing, were stained for CD3, CD4 and CD8 and then FACS-sorted into CD3+CD4+ and CD3+CD8+ populations. Randomization to immunosuppression withdrawal applied to every one of the 8 studied subjects. The Qiagen DNeasy Blood and Tissue Kit was used to isolate genomic DNA. About this clone itself: Its cognate antigen has yet to be identified. No quality values exist for individual bases; no much larger clone is one base distant.

CDR1 is given as SGHDT and CDR2 as YYEEEE, both from the germline V gene. V lost 4 bases and J lost 1 base; the stretch between them is 22 bases long. The CDR3 covers 18 residues, taking in both the cysteine and the phenylalanine. CDR3 DNA only is kept here, 54 bases in frame from base 1. Using immunoSEQ, frozen genomic DNA was subjected to high-throughput TCRbeta CDR3 sequencing, a process that included PCR amplification, mapping, bias correction and internal controls. Regarding the original processing steps: Productive rearrangements were retained, and unique TCRbeta sequences were defined by the CDR3 nucleotide sequence together with the V and J gene. A sequence counted as donor-reactive only if the sequence showed at least 5-fold expansion in CFSE-low cells compared with unstimulated pre-transplant cells and had a frequency of at least 0.01%. Per-subject minimum frequency thresholds, based on the lowest-template unstimulated sample, ensured at least 90% detection power. Jensen-Shannon divergence between the top 1000 TCRbeta sequences after and before transplant was used to measure repertoire turnover. Changes in detection of donor-reactive sequences were assessed with two-sided Fisher's exact tests. Drawn from immuneACCESS, this table holds only the in-frame rearrangements with V and J called that TCRdb kept. Clones are partly lost; checked studies trace under half to an unresolved V gene and leave the rest unexplained. V and J calls and clone size are copied from that table; D and trimming were computed from the DNA. In this sample the table shows fewer than 80,000 clones, approximately 80% of which occur a single time. Jointly, the top ten make up 2.1% of the sample.

Sequenced material: CD4+ T cells from blood, taken 48 months after liver transplant. The receptor comes from a human patient who received a liver transplant. Some T cells seen after a transplant may have their origin in the graft donor. The sequence links TRBV5-6 to TRBJ2-3, with the D gene possibly TRBD1 or TRBD2, each one fitting 5 bases. The CDR3 region has the sequence CASSPRGLSARRTDTQYF. The DNA sequence is given as TGTGCCAGCAGCCCCCGGGGCTTGTCGGCAAGGCGCACAGATACGCAGTATTTT.